What follows describes a single T cell receptor (beta chain). The antigen remains unidentified. The CDR3 extends 3 residues past the end of the read, so its final part is completed from the germline J gene. This table comes from immunoSEQ multiplex PCR, and its TCRdb copy is limited to in-frame clones, with some not included. Across about 27,000 clones, the top ten clones capture 20% to 25% of the sample. The sample comes from a study of T cells in women clearing cervical HPV infection. General study findings and limits: Repertoire richness, not evenness, was significantly elevated in CIN3+ cases versus controls. TRBV6-7 relative abundance averaged approximately 0.11% in cases and under 0.2% in controls. Each sample's T-cell count was unknown, possibly confounding richness.

Germline V gives CDR1 SGHNT, CDR2 YYREEE (reference sequence). V was pared by 4 bases and J by 9 bases, with 19 bases between. CDR3 length: 15 amino acids. The TCR comes from a woman aged 18 to 75 with a cervical HPV16 infection that either progressed to CIN3+ or cleared (not recorded which). This chain uses TRBV5-4 with TRBJ2-2; D is uncertain. The sequencing sample was made of blood buffy coat. This CDR3 is CASSTLERLPRELFF. The sequenced CDR3 bases are TGTGCCAGCAGCACATTAGAACGACTTCCTAGGGAG.